This T cell receptor beta chain is drawn from a study of cytomegalovirus exposure and HLA in healthy donors. The PCR contained 60 Vbeta and 13 Jbeta primers. Measured with immunoSEQ multiplex PCR; TCRdb has only the in-frame clones, and not every one. The sample yields roughly 200,000 clones, around 75% seen once. Study-wide results and limits: Researchers counted around 180 TCR beta chains as cytomegalovirus-associated. A later analysis linked a missense DCLRE1C variant to TCR beta V- and J-gene trimming.

Regarding this clone: No antigen is known for it.

The CDR3 sequence is 12 residues long. Germline values: CDR1 SGHTA, CDR2 FQGNSA. Trimming took 5 bases from V and 8 from J, leaving 11 bases between them. This TCR came from a male donor in good health and CMV-seronegative. This chain links TRBV7-2 with TRBJ2-3, with TRBD2 as a possible D gene (7 bases). The sequencing sample was made of PBMCs. Written as DNA, the CDR3 is TGTGCCAGCAGCCCGGGGGGCGGTACGCAGTATTTT. This encodes CASSPGGGTQYF.